This T cell receptor beta chain was captured in a study of blood T cell repertoires in COVID-19 (dated by TCRdb to 2018 to 2020). For the wider study: Samples from collaborators originated in the United States, Italy and Spain and spanned both the acute and convalescent phases of COVID-19. Nearly every sample came with metadata listing a de-identified subject ID, COVID-19 status, age in years and sex. The prospective study material was composed of cDNA or gDNA derived from T cells, B-cell-depleted T cells, or PBMCs. Samples came from the ongoing ImmuneRACE study (first 160 participants) plus 1,254 subjects from 6 global collaborators. The dataset comprised deeply sampled blood TCRbeta repertoires from subjects exposed to, actively infected with, or recovered from COVID-19. A freely available public database, intended as a resource for researchers studying the immune response to SARS-CoV-2, is where the repertoires were released. HLA class I and class II types, where available, came from metadata supplied by the sample provider rather than from assay-based typing.

Overall study outcomes, separate from this receptor: Clinical and demographic metadata were provided uncurated, with the amount varying by source and participant.

Participants in the prospective study were enrolled through a virtual design, were aged about 18 to 100 years, and lived in roughly 24 United States geographic areas. To assign participants to cohorts, the prospective study relied on clinical history that participants themselves reported in a screening survey and a study questionnaire. Recovered participants in ImmuneRACE Cohort 3 were defined by two consecutive negative NP/OP PCR tests, clearance by a healthcare professional, or resolution of symptoms. In the prospective study, mobile phlebotomists collected whole blood, serum and a nasopharyngeal or oropharyngeal swab from each participant. Over a roughly two-month period, participants in the prospective study had the option of providing additional blood draws and questionnaires. Blood samples from the prospective study were shipped frozen or at room temperature prior to DNA extraction. The cysteine opens and the phenylalanine closes a CDR3 of 17 amino acids. CDR3 DNA is the only sequence kept; it has 51 bases, read in frame from the first base. V lost 3 bases and J lost 4 bases, and the count of bases not matched to a germline gene is 8. Looking up the germline V gene yields CDR1 SGHTA and CDR2 FQGNSA.

Details on this clone: Its antigen remains undetermined. There are no base qualities to consult, and no much larger clone falls within one base.

The immunoSEQ Assay, a bias-controlled multiplex PCR, was used to amplify TCRbeta CDR3 regions from genomic DNA. In the original analysis: The number of nucleated cells in each sample was estimated from the amplification of reference gene primers within the assay. Sequence reads were collapsed and filtered to measure the absolute abundance of every unique TCRbeta CDR3 rearrangement. For each sample, productive Simpson clonality was calculated as the square root of Simpson's diversity index across productive rearrangements. The clones in this table, taken by TCRdb from immuneACCESS, are in-frame only. Not every clone is retained; where verified, under half of the shortfall comes from an unresolved V gene, and the cause of the rest is unknown. Clone size and the V and J calls come from that table; the DNA yielded D and trimming. The sample table records around 220,000 clones; over 80% of these occur just once. 6.8% of the sample comes from the top ten.

The chain is encoded by TRBV7-2 joined to TRBJ2-2, with TRBD2 identical over 10 junction bases. Input material: PBMCs or T cells enriched from blood (not recorded which). This receptor was obtained from a woman aged 40-49 years who had recovered from COVID-19. The CDR3 reads as follows: CASSFSPLAGVTGELFF. At the DNA level, the sequence is TGTGCCAGCAGCTTTTCCCCCCTAGCGGGAGTCACCGGGGAGCTGTTTTTT.